Presented here are 25 T cell receptor beta chains from one specimen sequenced in a study of CD8+CD57+ T cells in acquired aplastic anemia (dated by TCRdb to the late 2010s). The patients picked for sequencing were ones in whom flow cytometry had shown an expansion of CD8+CD57+ cells. Instrument used: Illumina HiSeq 2000. TCR beta VDJ combination and CDR3 sequence profiling used genomic DNA as the template. The public reads were reprocessed in TCRdb via fastp at Q25 and MiXCR, keeping in-frame beta chains. Entries that share a CDR3 protein sequence are merged under the most common genes and DNA. The sample data list under 200,000 distinct CDR3 sequences, and 45% to 55% of these were observed just once. The ten most abundant clones make up about 30% of the sample. The sample taken for sequencing was sorted CD4+, CD8+, or CD8+CD57+ T cells (not recorded which) from PBMCs. The receptors originated from a human donor with aplastic anemia.

The gene calls are TRBV7-9 and TRBJ2-2; D is uncertain. This CDR3 contains 13 residues. Trimming cost V 1 base and J 8 bases, with 8 bases left between them. Germline loops: CDR1 SEHNR, CDR2 FQNEAQ (reference sequence). As DNA, the CDR3 is TGTGCCAGCAGCTTAGAGAATGGAGGGGAGCTGTTTTTT. Amino acid sequence: CASSLENGGELFF.

This clonotype appeared many times. V usage is TRBV9 and J usage is TRBJ2-1; 7 bases align to TRBD1. The CDR3 totals 16 residues. The ends lost 0 bases at V and 4 bases at J; junction bases unmatched: 7. CDR1 is SGDLS and CDR2 is YYNGEE in the germline V gene. As DNA, the CDR3 is TGTGCCAGCAGCGTAGAAACCAGGGACAGTTACAATGAGCAGTTCTTC. The encoded protein is CASSVETRDSYNEQFF.

The chain carries TRBV19 and TRBJ2-2; 7 bases line up with TRBD1. Germline-derived CDR1 and CDR2 are LNHDA and SQIVND (reference sequence). V lost 6 bases and J lost 3; bases outside the gene matches: 4. The CDR3 has 14 residues. CDR3 DNA sequence: TGTGCCAGTAGCGAGGGGGCCTACACCGGGGAGCTGTTTTTT. This gives the protein CASSEGAYTGELFF.

This clonotype was recorded many times. The rearrangement links TRBV5-1 to TRBJ1-1, with D maybe TRBD1 (5 bases). CDR1 and CDR2 from the germline V gene are SGHRS and YFSETQ. The ends were cut back, 4 bases at V and 11 bases at J, with 18 bases in the middle. This CDR3 has 13 residues. The CDR3 spells CASSHGTAGAAFF. CDR3 DNA: TGCGCCAGCAGCCACGGGACGGCGGGAGCGGCTTTCTTT.

V gene TRBV20-1 combines with J gene TRBJ1-5; tentatively, D is TRBD1 (5 bases). CDR3 length equals 14 residues. Germline V gene sequence: CDR1 DFQATT, CDR2 SNEGSKA (reference sequence). V lost 3 bases, J lost 1 base, and 10 bases lay in between. The CDR3 sequence is CSASRDTSNQPQHF. CDR3 DNA: TGCAGTGCTAGCAGGGATACCAGCAATCAGCCCCAGCATTTT.

In regard to this clonotype: Just one base apart from a much larger clone, this may be a read error. Lacking the conserved final phenylalanine or tryptophan, this CDR3 likely reflects a read error. The chain joins TRBV2 to TRBJ2-7; D unclear. There are 14 residues in the CDR3. Deletions cut 2 bases from V and 3 bases from J, with 11 bases between. Germline loops: CDR1 SNHLY, CDR2 FYNNEI. CDR3 bases: TGTGCCAGCAGTGAATACACCTTTAGCTACGAGCAGTACCTC. Residues: CASSEYTFSYEQYL.

This sequence joins TRBV27 and TRBJ2-1, with a possible D match to TRBD1 (7 bases). Deletions cut 11 bases from V and 2 bases from J, with 16 bases between. Per germline, CDR1 MNHEY and CDR2 SMNVEV (reference sequence). The CDR3 totals 14 residues. The CDR3 nucleotides are TGTGCCCTCCAAGGCGGGACAGCCTACAATGAGCAGTTCTTC. As protein: CALQGGTAYNEQFF.

CDR3 DNA sequence: TGTGCCAGCAGTTACCTCAACACCGGGGAGCTGTTTTTT. This codes for CASSYLNTGELFF. This chain connects TRBV6-5 to TRBJ2-2; D not resolved. The V end was cut by 2 bases, the J end by 2 bases, with 3 bases between. This CDR3 has 13 residues. Germline V CDR1 and CDR2: MNHEY, SVGAGI.

This clonotype was seen ten or more times. The V call is TRBV9, the J call TRBJ1-1, with unresolved D. V shed 5 bases and J shed 3 bases, with 8 bases lying between them. The CDR3 is 12 amino acids. Germline V gene sequence: CDR1 SGDLS, CDR2 YYNGEE. The CDR3 loop is CASSDDDTEAFF. In DNA, the CDR3 is TGTGCCAGCAGTGACGATGACACTGAAGCTTTCTTT.

This clonotype was counted between two and nine times. Compared with germline, one end of the junction differs, possibly owing to a read error. The rearrangement links TRBV10-2 to TRBJ2-7, with D perhaps matching TRBD2 (5 bases). The V gene's germline CDR1 is WSHSY and CDR2 SAAADI. The CDR3 loop spans 11 amino acids. CDR3 protein: CTSHGAYEQYF. DNA of the CDR3: TGTACCAGCCACGGGGCCTACGAGCAGTACTTC.

This clonotype was counted ten times or more. J is TRBJ2-7 and V is TRBV6-5; D is unclear. This CDR3 has 11 amino acids. Trimming cost V 2 bases and J 5 bases, with 4 bases left between them. The germline V gene encodes CDR1 MNHEY and CDR2 SVGAGI. CDR3 sequence reads: CASSYANEQYF. CDR3 DNA: TGTGCCAGCAGTTACGCCAACGAGCAGTACTTC.

To note about this clonotype: One end of the junction fails to match germline, which may point to a read error. The V call is TRBV7-3, the J call TRBJ2-1, with D possibly matching TRBD1 (6 bases). CDR1 and CDR2 (germline): SGHTA, FQGTGA. This CDR3 region has 13 residues. CDR3 bases: TGTGCCAGCAGCCCGGACAGTTACAATGGGCAGTTCTTC. As protein: CASSPDSYNGQFF. The full variable domain, in which reference TRBV7-3 and TRBJ2-1 provide the parts outside the CDR3, is GAGVSQTPSNKVTEKGKYVELRCDPISGHTALYWYRQSLGQGPEFLIYFQGTGAADDSGLPNDRFFAVRPEGSVSTLKIQRTERGDSAVYLCASSPDSYNGQFFGPGTRLTVL.

This clonotype was seen many times. The CDR3 nucleotides read TGCGCCAGCAGCCAAGATAACGACCTAGATACGCAGTATTTT. Residues: CASSQDNDLDTQYF. The chain employs TRBV4-3 and TRBJ2-3, with no clear D. Germline V lookup: CDR1 LGHNA, CDR2 YSLEER. This CDR3 has 14 residues. V gave up 0 bases and J gave up 5 bases, with 9 bases separating them.

The chain employs TRBV20-1 and TRBJ2-5, with D perhaps being TRBD1 or TRBD2 (5 bases each). Germline CDR1 is DFQATT and CDR2 is SNEGSKA (reference sequence). The length of the CDR3 is 13 residues. Between the trimmed V and J ends, which lost 4 bases and 6 bases, there was a span of 15 bases. CDR3 sequence reads: CSATRDGTKTQYF. The DNA for the CDR3 is TGCAGTGCTACCCGGGACGGAACAAAGACCCAGTACTTC.

This clonotype was counted many times. The V and J genes are TRBV2 and TRBJ2-7, with D maybe TRBD1 (6 bases). Looked up from germline, CDR1 is SNHLY and CDR2 is FYNNEI. The CDR3 runs 10 residues. Deletions cut 11 bases from V and 6 bases from J, with 11 bases between. The CDR3 DNA reads TGTGCCCTGGACAGCGGCGAGCAGTACTTC. Translated: CALDSGEQYF. Full variable domain (rest looked up from reference TRBV2 and TRBJ2-7): EPEVTQTPSHQVTQMGQEVILRCVPISNHLYFYWYRQILGQKVEFLVSFYNNEISEKSEIFDDQFSVERPDGSNFTLKIRSTKLEDSAMYFCALDSGEQYFGPGTRLTVT.

The chain carries TRBV5-1 and TRBJ1-5; D remains ambiguous. The V and J ends lost 2 bases and 7 bases respectively, with 7 bases between them. In germline, CDR1 is SGHRS, CDR2 YFSETQ. CDR3 length: 12 amino acids. The CDR3 sequence: CASSFVSQPQHF. The CDR3 coding sequence is TGCGCCAGCAGCTTTGTATCCCAGCCCCAGCATTTT.

About this clonotype itself: Germline and junction disagree at one end, which may indicate a read error. The V call is TRBV7-6, the J call TRBJ2-7; D gene unclear. The CDR3 is 13 residues long. Germline V gene lookup returns CDR1 SGHVS and CDR2 FNYEAQ. This CDR3 reads CASSSGQTYGQYF. For the CDR3, the DNA is TGTGCCAGCAGCTCTGGGCAGACCTACGGGCAGTACTTC.

Concerning this clonotype: This could be a read error, since a much larger clone is one nucleotide away. J is TRBJ2-7 and V is TRBV7-8; possible D gene TRBD2, 6 bases. With 4 bases removed from V and 1 base from J, the gap between germline ends came to 20 bases. This CDR3 has 17 residues. CDR1 is SGHVS and CDR2 is FQNEAQ in the germline V gene. CDR3 sequence reads: CASSSSGVQGGSYEQYF. The CDR3 DNA follows: TGTGCCAGCAGCTCGTCGGGGGTCCAGGGAGGATCCTACGAGCAGTACTTC.

This clonotype was detected ten times or more. The chain carries TRBV7-3 and TRBJ2-3; D is unresolved. The V gene's germline CDR1 is SGHTA and CDR2 FQGTGA. The CDR3 is 11 residues long. V was trimmed by 4 bases and J by 2 bases, leaving 1 base between them. The CDR3 spells CASSYTDTQYF. In DNA form, the CDR3 reads TGTGCCAGCAGCTACACAGATACGCAGTATTTT.

This clonotype was found many times. The genes are TRBV11-2 and TRBJ2-3; 8 bases line up with TRBD1. V lost 7 bases and J lost 2; bases outside the gene matches: 11. This CDR3 is 16 amino acids long. Per germline, CDR1 SGHAT and CDR2 FQNNGV. The CDR3 bases are TGTGCCAGCAATAATGCCGGACAGGGCGACACAGATACGCAGTATTTT. Encoded protein: CASNNAGQGDTDTQYF.

This clonotype was picked up many times. The V call is TRBV19, the J call TRBJ2-2; 7 positions agree with TRBD2. Trimming took 7 bases from V and 4 from J; bases not matched to a gene: 3. Per the germline V gene, CDR1 is LNHDA and CDR2 is SQIVND (reference sequence). The CDR3 extends over 13 amino acids. This CDR3 reads CASTGTTTGELFF. In nucleotides, the CDR3 is TGTGCCAGTACCGGGACTACCACCGGGGAGCTGTTTTTT.

The sample holds many counts of this clonotype. V gene TRBV7-6 combines with J gene TRBJ2-7; D not resolved. Trimming cost V 1 base and J 2 bases, with 9 bases left between them. CDR1 is SGHVS, CDR2 FNYEAQ, per germline. The CDR3 length is 14 residues. CDR3 nucleotides: TGTGCCAGCAGCTTAGGGGCAGCGACCTACGAGCAGTACTTC. Translating gives CASSLGAATYEQYF.

This clonotype was observed at least ten times. The chain combines TRBV19 with TRBJ1-1, with D unresolved. Trimming removed 3 bases at V and 0 bases at J, with 8 bases between. This CDR3 has 14 residues. In germline, CDR1 is LNHDA, CDR2 SQIVND (reference sequence). The CDR3 reads CASSITTMNTEAFF. The CDR3 nucleotides read TGTGCCAGTAGTATCACTACTATGAACACTGAAGCTTTCTTT. Using reference TRBV19 and TRBJ1-1 for the parts outside the CDR3, the full variable domain is DGGITQSPKYLFRKEGQNVTLSCEQNLNHDAMYWYRQDPGQGLRLIYYSQIVNDFQKGDIAEGYSVSREKKESFPLTVTSAQKNPTAFYLCASSITTMNTEAFFGQGTRLTVV.

This clonotype occurred many times. J is TRBJ2-5 and V is TRBV12-3 or TRBV12-4, with 8 bases fitting TRBD1. J lost 11 bases, V lost 3 bases, and 11 bases had no gene match. This CDR3 has 14 amino acids. The CDR3 DNA follows: TGTGCCAGCAGTTTTTTAGAAGACAGGGGTGCGCAGTACTTC. Its protein product is CASSFLEDRGAQYF.

The table lists this clonotype with many counts. V gene TRBV19 combines with J gene TRBJ2-2; D gene unclear. This CDR3 has 11 residues. CDR1 and CDR2 (germline): LNHDA, SQIVND (reference sequence). V was trimmed by 7 bases and J by 3 bases, leaving 3 bases between them. CDR3 nucleotides: TGTGCCAGTATTGACACCGGGGAGCTGTTTTTT. Translated: CASIDTGELFF.